Listed below are T cell receptor beta chains from one sample, sequenced in a study of CD8 T cells in Susac syndrome. TCRdb re-analysed the immunoSEQ multiplex PCR reads in MiXCR, keeping a single row per CDR3 protein. The data contain tens of thousands of distinct CDR3 sequences, 95% to 97% of them singletons. The sequenced sample consisted of CD8+ T cells from PBMCs. All receptors derive from a human donor with Susac syndrome. CDR3s include the opening cysteine and the closing phenylalanine or tryptophan. A D gene is named only where the DNA matches it firmly. Only some rows state a clone size, as once, few, many or a class for expanded clones.

cdr3_aa cdr3_nt v_call d_call clone_size j_call cdr3_length
CSAPTGASTDTQYF TGCAGTGCCCCGACAGGTGCTAGCACAGATACGCAGTATTTT TRBV20-1 - - TRBJ2-3 14
CSARRGSGSNEQFF TGCAGTGCTAGAAGGGGTAGCGGAAGCAATGAGCAGTTCTTC TRBV20-1 - - TRBJ2-1 14
CASSLSKGRDTQYF TGTGCCAGCAGTTTGTCGAAGGGGCGAGATACGCAGTATTTT TRBV12-3/TRBV12-4 - - TRBJ2-3 14
CSALTGAGTDTQYF TGCAGTGCCCTGACAGGGGCCGGCACAGATACGCAGTATTTT TRBV20-1 TRBD1 - TRBJ2-3 14
CASSPEEISLEETQYF TGTGCCAGCAGCCCAGAAGAGATTAGCTTAGAAGAGACCCAGTACTTC TRBV7-6 - - TRBJ2-5 16
CATSDQNADNYGYTF TGTGCCACCAGTGACCAGAATGCGGATAACTATGGCTACACCTTC TRBV24-1 - - TRBJ1-2 15
CSVGHIYGYTF TGCAGCGTTGGACACATCTATGGCTACACCTTC TRBV29-1 - - TRBJ1-2 11
CASSSPDYASYEQYF TGTGCCAGCAGTTCCCCGGACTACGCGAGCTACGAGCAGTACTTC TRBV12-3/TRBV12-4 - - TRBJ2-7 15
CASSLAIAGDEQYF TGCGCCAGCAGCTTGGCTATCGCCGGGGACGAGCAGTACTTC TRBV5-1 - - TRBJ2-7 14
CASSLEGYSYSPLHF TGTGCCAGCAGCTTAGAGGGGTATTCTTATTCACCCCTCCACTTT TRBV7-2 - - TRBJ1-6 15
CASSLAGENTGELFF TGTGCCAGCAGCCTAGCGGGAGAGAACACCGGGGAGCTGTTTTTT TRBV7-9 TRBD2 - TRBJ2-2 15
CASSYSRGGETQYF TGTGCCAGCAGTTACAGCAGGGGAGGCGAGACCCAGTACTTC TRBV6-2/TRBV6-3 - - TRBJ2-5 14
CASSLAPQHTVELFF TGTGCCAGCAGCTTAGCTCCCCAGCACACCGTGGAGCTGTTTTTT TRBV7-2 - - TRBJ2-2 15
CAWSVQNSNEQFF TGTGCCTGGAGTGTACAGAACTCAAATGAGCAGTTCTTC TRBV30 - - TRBJ2-1 13
CASSQDPSGATDTQYF TGCGCCAGCAGCCAAGATCCTAGCGGGGCCACAGATACGCAGTATTTT TRBV4-3 TRBD2 - TRBJ2-3 16
CSARDRGLAGNPGDTQYF TGCAGTGCTAGAGACCGGGGACTAGCGGGGAACCCGGGAGATACGCAGTATTTT TRBV20-1 TRBD2 - TRBJ2-3 18
CASRDRGGNEQFF TGTGCCAGCCGGGACAGGGGAGGGAATGAGCAGTTCTTC TRBV5-4 TRBD1 once TRBJ2-1 13
CSALPTGARYGYTF TGCAGTGCCCTTCCGACAGGTGCCCGCTATGGCTACACCTTC TRBV20-1 - - TRBJ1-2 14
CASGLAGGPTDTQYF TGTGCCAGCGGATTAGCGGGGGGGCCAACAGATACGCAGTATTTT TRBV7-3 TRBD2 - TRBJ2-3 15
CASSRDREANSPLHF TGTGCCAGCAGTAGAGACAGGGAGGCCAATTCACCCCTCCACTTT TRBV12-3/TRBV12-4 TRBD1 - TRBJ1-6 15
CSASGTTNEKLFF TGCAGTGCTTCAGGGACCACTAATGAAAAACTGTTTTTT TRBV20-1 - - TRBJ1-4 13
CATSDSGTDEYQETQYF TGTGCCACCAGTGATTCCGGGACGGATGAGTACCAAGAGACCCAGTACTTC TRBV24-1 - once TRBJ2-5 17
CASTVGAYGYTF TGTGCCAGCACCGTTGGGGCCTATGGCTACACCTTC TRBV11-2 - - TRBJ1-2 12
CASTIRGSLGGGTPLHF TGTGCCAGCACCATACGGGGCAGCTTAGGGGGAGGGACACCCCTCCACTTT TRBV27 - once TRBJ1-6 17
CSARDLGARLGEQYF TGCAGTGCTAGAGATCTAGGGGCAAGGTTAGGCGAGCAGTACTTC TRBV20-1 - - TRBJ2-7 15
CASSLRTGPNQPQHF TGCGCCAGCAGCCTGAGGACAGGGCCCAATCAGCCCCAGCATTTT TRBV4-3 TRBD1 once TRBJ1-5 15
CSARDVGYEQYF TGCAGTGCTAGAGATGTCGGCTACGAGCAGTACTTC TRBV20-1 - - TRBJ2-7 12
CASSLVGRGNSPLHF TGTGCCAGCAGCTTAGTGGGGAGAGGGAATTCACCCCTCCACTTT TRBV11-2 - - TRBJ1-6 15
CASSSGQGNTEAFF TGTGCCAGCAGCTCGGGACAGGGCAACACTGAAGCTTTCTTT TRBV7-9 TRBD1 - TRBJ1-1 14
CSARQDNYGYTF TGCAGTGCTAGGCAAGATAACTATGGCTACACCTTC TRBV20-1 - once TRBJ1-2 12
CASSARQGAGNQPQHF TGTGCCAGCAGTGCTAGACAGGGGGCCGGCAATCAGCCCCAGCATTTT TRBV2 TRBD1 - TRBJ1-5 16
CASSPQGGAGKGYTF TGTGCCAGCAGCCCACAGGGAGGGGCAGGGAAAGGCTACACCTTC TRBV13 - - TRBJ1-2 15
CSATGPISGANVLTF TGCAGTGCTACAGGGCCAATCTCTGGGGCCAACGTCCTGACTTTC TRBV20-1 - - TRBJ2-6 15
CATSRPLPYGYTF TGTGCCACTTCACGCCCGCTTCCCTATGGCTACACCTTC TRBV19 - - TRBJ1-2 13
CASSQEGGLSNQPQHF TGCGCCAGCAGCCAAGAGGGGGGCTTGAGCAATCAGCCCCAGCATTTT TRBV4-3 - - TRBJ1-5 16
CATPTGGGGSNQPQHF TGTGCCACCCCTACAGGGGGCGGTGGAAGCAATCAGCCCCAGCATTTT TRBV3-1 TRBD1 - TRBJ1-5 16
CASSPEEGQETQYF TGCGCCAGCAGCCCGGAGGAGGGCCAAGAGACCCAGTACTTC TRBV4-3 - - TRBJ2-5 14
CASSPLIIDGQFF TGTGCCAGCTCACCGCTAATTATTGACGGTCAGTTCTTC TRBV18 - - TRBJ2-1 13
CASSSRTSGGDIQYF TGTGCCAGCAGCTCCCGAACTAGCGGGGGGGACATTCAGTACTTC TRBV7-9 TRBD2 - TRBJ2-4 15
CASTPTGARLDYGYTF TGTGCCAGCACACCGACAGGGGCTAGGCTAGACTATGGCTACACCTTC TRBV6-1 TRBD1 - TRBJ1-2 16
CASSSWASGGEQFF TGCGCCAGCAGCAGTTGGGCTAGCGGGGGTGAGCAGTTCTTC TRBV5-1 TRBD2 - TRBJ2-1 14
CASKRAGRIFQHF TGTGCCAGCAAGAGAGCCGGGCGTATTTTCCAGCATTTT TRBV6-2/TRBV6-3 - - TRBJ1-5 13
CSVTDRGSSNEQFF TGCAGCGTTACGGACAGGGGTTCAAGTAATGAGCAGTTCTTC TRBV29-1 TRBD1 - TRBJ2-1 14
CAWSAGQGFSGANVLTF TGTGCCTGGAGTGCTGGACAGGGCTTCTCTGGGGCCAACGTCCTGACTTTC TRBV30 TRBD1 - TRBJ2-6 17